This T cell receptor (beta chain) was obtained from a study of lymphopenia after photon versus proton radiotherapy. Comment on this clone: Its target is unknown.

Per the germline V gene, CDR1 is SGHDT and CDR2 is YYEEEE. The CDR3 runs to 17 residues. V shed 4 bases and J shed 2 bases, with 19 bases lying between them. The study's findings and limits: Photon-treated patients lost naive T cells and TCR diversity; proton-treated stayed stable. After the lymphocyte nadir, photon-treated repertoires showed oligoclonal expansion, especially of CD8+ Temra cells. Better survival with proton therapy was suggested as possible, not demonstrated. Post-nadir TCR diversity decline inversely tracked overall survival among those who died.

Data came from immunoSEQ multiplex PCR; TCRdb stores just in-frame clones and leaves some out. The sample yields about 160,000 clones, approximately 91% seen once. The receptor comes from a man aged 50-60 years with gastric cancer. This specimen consisted of peripheral blood, obtained from a patient treated with photon-based radiotherapy. The V call is TRBV5-6, the J call TRBJ1-5; a possible D gene is TRBD1 (6 bases). Written as DNA, the CDR3 is TGTGCCAGCAGCGCCGAGGGCTTGCCAGGGGGCAATCAGCCCCAGCATTTT. As protein: CASSAEGLPGGNQPQHF.